This T cell receptor beta chain was recovered during a study of vaccination and CD4 T cells after COVID-19. The Oncomine TCR Beta short-read assay sequenced DNA from cultured CD4+ T cells. TCRdb re-analysed the PCR reads in MiXCR, keeping a single row per CDR3 protein. The sample carries 20,000 to 25,000 distinct CDR3 sequences, about 31% recorded once. Study-wide findings and caveats: Spike mono-reactivity was shown by 304 of 307 vaccine-specific clones in convalescent patients.

A single count supports this clonotype. The antigen remains undetermined. Time point: late sampling 161 to 241 days after vaccination in three convalescent patients. Indicated treatment: approximately 9-day PBMC culture with coronavirus spike peptide pools or control peptides (ViraFEST assay). The sequencing here drew on CD4+ T cells from blood, cultured in vitro, taken about 7 months after SARS-CoV-2 vaccination. The sequence was collected from a human donor who had recovered from COVID-19.

CDR3 nucleotide sequence: TGCAGTGCTAATGTCGCAGGTACGCAGTATTTT. As protein: CSANVAGTQYF. The chain recombines TRBV20-1 with TRBJ2-3; D remains ambiguous. This CDR3 spans 11 amino acids. V gave up 4 bases and J gave up 8 bases, with 10 bases separating them. Germline lookup yields CDR1 DFQATT and CDR2 SNEGSKA (reference sequence).